These 11 T cell receptor beta chains were all obtained from the same sample, sequenced in a study of T-cell reconstitution after alpha-beta-depleted transplantation in children. Unique molecular identifiers were built into the TCRbeta library. TCRdb passed the PCR reads through MiXCR, listing each CDR3 protein once. The repertoire consists of 500,000 to 600,000 distinct CDR3 sequences, with over 20% occurring once and the leading ten covering around a third. Sequences were derived from PBMCs, sampled before TCRalphabeta/CD19-depleted stem cell transplant. The receptors originated from a boy younger than two with Wiskott-Aldrich syndrome, due to receive a stem cell transplant.

The V gene is TRBV5-5, the J gene TRBJ2-1; 11 nucleotides match TRBD2. Germline CDR1 reads SGHKS; CDR2 reads YYEKEE (reference sequence). J lost 2 bases, V lost 3 bases, and 4 bases had no gene match. This CDR3 comprises 16 residues. The CDR3 sequence: CASSWGLAVTYNEQFF. The CDR3 nucleotides read TGTGCCAGCAGCTGGGGACTAGCGGTAACCTACAATGAGCAGTTCTTC.

This chain connects TRBV5-1 to TRBJ2-1; 10 positions agree with TRBD2. Germline CDR1 and CDR2: SGHRS and YFSETQ. There are 16 residues in the CDR3. With 4 bases clipped from V and 6 bases from J, the junction kept 10 bases outside the gene matches. The CDR3 sequence is CASSTTSGLPSNEQFF. DNA for the CDR3: TGCGCCAGCAGCACGACTAGCGGGTTACCATCCAATGAGCAGTTCTTC.

This clonotype was observed a handful of times. The chain couples TRBV5-1 to TRBJ2-3, with 10 bases that match TRBD2. J was trimmed by 3 bases and V by 5 bases; bases with no gene match: 15. Germline V CDR1 and CDR2: SGHRS, YFSETQ. This CDR3 is 18 amino acids long. As DNA, the CDR3 is TGCGCCAGCAGGGCTAGCGGGAGTTCGGTCGGTGTGACAGATACGCAGTATTTT. Translation: CASRASGSSVGVTDTQYF. Full variable domain (remainder filled in from reference TRBV5-1 and TRBJ2-3): KAGVTQTPRYLIKTRGQQVTLSCSPISGHRSVSWYQQTPGQGLQFLFEYFSETQRNKGNFPGRFSGRQFSNSRSEMNVSTLELGDSALYLCASRASGSSVGVTDTQYFGPGTRLTVL.

The V gene is TRBV20-1, the J gene TRBJ2-3; 14 positions agree with TRBD2. V was pared by 1 base and J by 11 bases, with 2 bases of the junction left unmatched. CDR1 is DFQATT and CDR2 is SNEGSKA in the germline V gene (reference sequence). The CDR3 contains 13 residues. The CDR3 sequence: CSARGTSGRLQYF. In nucleotides, the CDR3 is TGCAGTGCTAGAGGGACTAGCGGGAGGCTGCAGTATTTT.

The V call is TRBV5-1, the J call TRBJ2-3; D uncertain. V was clipped by 4 bases and J by 1 base, with 10 bases between them. The CDR3 consists of 14 residues. Germline V gene sequence: CDR1 SGHRS, CDR2 YFSETQ. CDR3 loop: CASSMKSRTDTQYF. The CDR3 DNA reads TGCGCCAGCAGCATGAAGTCCCGCACAGATACGCAGTATTTT.

The table lists this clonotype with a few counts. This chain joins TRBV29-1 and TRBJ2-1; perhaps D is TRBD1 or TRBD2 (6 bases each). This CDR3 is built from 14 residues. V gave up 4 bases and J gave up 6 bases, with 16 bases separating them. Germline V CDR1 and CDR2: SQVTM, ANQGSEA. CDR3 loop: CSVAGASIVNEQFF. The CDR3 nucleotides are TGCAGCGTTGCGGGGGCTAGTATCGTCAATGAGCAGTTCTTC.

V and J are TRBV27 and TRBJ2-1, with D hard to call. V lost 5 bases and J lost 0, with 17 bases in between. This CDR3 region has 17 residues. Looked up from germline, CDR1 is MNHEY and CDR2 is SMNVEV (reference sequence). The CDR3 region is CASSLTVAGNSYNEQFF. In DNA form, the CDR3 reads TGTGCCAGCAGTCTAACGGTAGCTGGAAACTCCTACAATGAGCAGTTCTTC.

The V and J genes are TRBV7-6 and TRBJ1-3; D ambiguous. The germline CDR1 and CDR2 sequences are SGHVS and FNYEAQ. This CDR3 region has 13 residues. Trimming left V 5 bases short and J 0 bases short, with 5 bases between. The CDR3 DNA is TGTGCCAGCAGCATAAGCTCTGGAAACACCATATATTTT. Translating it yields CASSISSGNTIYF.

The V and J genes are TRBV21-1 and TRBJ2-7. TRBV21-1 corresponds to a pseudogene. The CDR3 spans 13 residues. CDR3 residues: CASSKVGRYEQYF. The CDR3 DNA reads TGTGCCAGCAGCAAAGTTGGCCGCTACGAGCAGTACTTC.

Worth noting for this clonotype: The junction does not match germline at one end; this may be a read error. V and J are TRBV7-9 and TRBJ2-7, with TRBD1 matching over 10 bases. The CDR3 totals 16 residues. CDR1 is SEHNR and CDR2 is FQNEAQ in the germline V gene (reference sequence). CDR3 in DNA: TGTGCCAGCAGCTTCAGACAGGGGGCAGCCTCCCACGAGCAGTACTTC. It yields the protein CASSFRQGAASHEQYF.

This chain connects TRBV5-5 to TRBJ1-6, with D possibly matching TRBD1 (5 bases). Germline-derived CDR1 and CDR2 are SGHKS and YYEKEE (reference sequence). V was shortened by 4 bases and J by 7 bases, with 12 bases between the two germline ends. The CDR3 spans 14 residues. The CDR3: CASSAGRENSPLHF. The CDR3 DNA follows: TGTGCCAGCAGCGCGGGACGGGAAAATTCACCCCTCCACTTT.